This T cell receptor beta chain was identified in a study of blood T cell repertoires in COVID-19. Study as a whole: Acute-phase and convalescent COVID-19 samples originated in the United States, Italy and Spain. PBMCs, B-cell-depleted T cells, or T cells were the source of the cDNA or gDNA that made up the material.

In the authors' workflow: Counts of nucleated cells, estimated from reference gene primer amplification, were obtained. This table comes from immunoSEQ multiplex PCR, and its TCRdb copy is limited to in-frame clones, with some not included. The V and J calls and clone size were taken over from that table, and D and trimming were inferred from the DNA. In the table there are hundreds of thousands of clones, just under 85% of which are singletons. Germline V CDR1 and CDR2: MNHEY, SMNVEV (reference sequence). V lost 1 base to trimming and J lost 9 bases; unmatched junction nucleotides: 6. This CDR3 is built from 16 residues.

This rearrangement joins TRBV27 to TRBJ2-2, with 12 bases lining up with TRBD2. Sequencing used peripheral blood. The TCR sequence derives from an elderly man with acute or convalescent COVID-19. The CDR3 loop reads CASSLYPSGGGRELFF. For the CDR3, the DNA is TGTGCCAGCAGTTTATACCCTAGCGGGGGGGGAAGGGAGCTGTTTTTT.